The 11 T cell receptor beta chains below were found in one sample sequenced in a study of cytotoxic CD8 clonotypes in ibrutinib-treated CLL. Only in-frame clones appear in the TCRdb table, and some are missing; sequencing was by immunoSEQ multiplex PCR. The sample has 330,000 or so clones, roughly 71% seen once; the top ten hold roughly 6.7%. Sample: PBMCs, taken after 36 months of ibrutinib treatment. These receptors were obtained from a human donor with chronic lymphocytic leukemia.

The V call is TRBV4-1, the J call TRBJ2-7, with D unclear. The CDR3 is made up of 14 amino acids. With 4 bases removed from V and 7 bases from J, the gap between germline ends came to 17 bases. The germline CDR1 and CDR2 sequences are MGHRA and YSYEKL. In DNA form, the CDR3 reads TGCGCCAGCAGCCCCAAGACTTCTCCTAGGGAGCAGTACTTC. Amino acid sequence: CASSPKTSPREQYF.

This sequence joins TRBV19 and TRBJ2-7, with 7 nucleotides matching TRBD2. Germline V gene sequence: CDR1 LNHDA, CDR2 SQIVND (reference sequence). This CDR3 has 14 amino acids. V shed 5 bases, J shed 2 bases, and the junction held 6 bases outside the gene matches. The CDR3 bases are TGTGCCAGTAGTCCCGGGGGGAGCGCCTACGAGCAGTACTTC. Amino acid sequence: CASSPGGSAYEQYF.

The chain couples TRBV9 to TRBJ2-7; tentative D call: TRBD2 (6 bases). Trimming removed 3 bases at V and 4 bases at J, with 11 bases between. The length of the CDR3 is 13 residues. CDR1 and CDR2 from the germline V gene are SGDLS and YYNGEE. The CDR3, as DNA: TGTGCCAGCAGCGGCGGGGTGGGATACGAGCAGTACTTC. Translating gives CASSGGVGYEQYF.

CDR3 coding DNA: TGCGCCAGCAGCTTGGCCACAGGGGGCGAGTTGGGGTCACCCCTCCACTTT. Translation gives CASSLATGGELGSPLHF. The chain combines TRBV5-1 with TRBJ1-6; 9 bases match TRBD1. CDR1 is SGHRS and CDR2 is YFSETQ in the germline V gene. This CDR3 has 17 amino acids. The V gene end was trimmed by 0 bases and the J gene end by 10 bases; junction bases not matched to a gene: 11.

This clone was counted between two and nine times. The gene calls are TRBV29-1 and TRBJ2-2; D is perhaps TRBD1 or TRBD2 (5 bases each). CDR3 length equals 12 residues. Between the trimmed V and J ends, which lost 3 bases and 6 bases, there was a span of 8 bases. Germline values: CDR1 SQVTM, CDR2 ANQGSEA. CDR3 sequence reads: CSVERGAGELFF. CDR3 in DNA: TGCAGCGTTGAGAGGGGTGCCGGGGAGCTGTTTTTT.

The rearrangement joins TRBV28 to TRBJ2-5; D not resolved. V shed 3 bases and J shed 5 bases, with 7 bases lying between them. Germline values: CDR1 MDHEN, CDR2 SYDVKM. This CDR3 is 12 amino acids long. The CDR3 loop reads CASSFRRETQYF. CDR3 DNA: TGTGCCAGCAGTTTCCGACGGGAGACCCAGTACTTC.

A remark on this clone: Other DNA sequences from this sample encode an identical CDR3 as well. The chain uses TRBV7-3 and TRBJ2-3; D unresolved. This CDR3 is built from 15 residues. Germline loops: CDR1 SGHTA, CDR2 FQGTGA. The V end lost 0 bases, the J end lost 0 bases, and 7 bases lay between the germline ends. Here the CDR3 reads CASSLTGTSTDTQYF. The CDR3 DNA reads TGTGCCAGCAGCTTAACCGGAACTAGCACAGATACGCAGTATTTT. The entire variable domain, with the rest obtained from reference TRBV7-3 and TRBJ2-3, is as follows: GAGVSQTPSNKVTEKGKYVELRCDPISGHTALYWYRQSLGQGPEFLIYFQGTGAADDSGLPNDRFFAVRPEGSVSTLKIQRTERGDSAVYLCASSLTGTSTDTQYFGPGTRLTVL.

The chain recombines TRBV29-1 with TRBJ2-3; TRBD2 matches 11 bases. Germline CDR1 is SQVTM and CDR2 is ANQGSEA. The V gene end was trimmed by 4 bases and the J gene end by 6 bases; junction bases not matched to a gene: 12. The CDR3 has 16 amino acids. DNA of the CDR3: TGCAGCGTTGGGTTATTAGCGGGGGGGCTTTTGGATACGCAGTATTTT. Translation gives CSVGLLAGGLLDTQYF.

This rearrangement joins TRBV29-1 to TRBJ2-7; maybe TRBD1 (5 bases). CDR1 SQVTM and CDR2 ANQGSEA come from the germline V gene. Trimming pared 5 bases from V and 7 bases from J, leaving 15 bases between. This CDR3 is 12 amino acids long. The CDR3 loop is CSVRQGSGEQYF. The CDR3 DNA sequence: TGCAGCGTTAGGCAGGGATCAGGAGAGCAGTACTTC.

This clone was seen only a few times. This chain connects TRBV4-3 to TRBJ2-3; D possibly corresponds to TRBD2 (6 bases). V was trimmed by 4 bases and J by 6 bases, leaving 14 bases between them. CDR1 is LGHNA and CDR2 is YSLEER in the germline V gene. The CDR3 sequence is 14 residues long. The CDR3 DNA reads TGCGCCAGCAGCCCAGGAACCAGCGGGGATACGCAGTATTTT. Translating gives CASSPGTSGDTQYF.

CDR3 loop: CSVVKDTQYF. The CDR3 DNA is TGCAGCGTTGTCAAAGATACGCAGTATTTT. The chain recombines TRBV29-1 with TRBJ2-3, with no clear D. The ends were cut back, 4 bases at V and 5 bases at J, with 4 bases in the middle. The germline gives CDR1 SQVTM, CDR2 ANQGSEA. This CDR3 contains 10 residues.